This is a list of T cell receptor beta chains from one sample in a study of blood T cell repertoires in COVID-19. Produced via immunoSEQ multiplex PCR; TCRdb's table is partial and in-frame only. The table shows roughly 380,000 clones, with around 87% occurring only once. The sequenced sample consisted of PBMCs or T cells enriched from blood (not recorded which). The receptors stem from a young man who had recovered from COVID-19. Each CDR3 is given with its conserved first and last residue. D genes are given only for firm matches. Clone size, where shown, is once, few, many, or a class for clones that have expanded.

D gene	V gene	clone size	J gene	CDR3 protein	CDR3 DNA
TRBD1	TRBV5-1	once	TRBJ1-1	CASRAGQMNTEAFF	TGCGCCAGCAGGGCGGGACAGATGAACACTGAAGCTTTCTTT
TRBD1	TRBV4-2	NA	TRBJ1-2	CASSVLQGNYGYTF	TGTGCCAGCAGCGTCCTACAGGGGAACTATGGCTACACCTTC
TRBD2	TRBV19	NA	TRBJ2-1	CASSTGLAGGLLTYNEQFF	TGTGCCAGTAGTACAGGACTAGCGGGGGGTCTACTTACCTACAATGAGCAGTTCTTC
NA	TRBV27	NA	TRBJ2-7	CASSSRGSYEQYF	TGTGCCAGCAGTTCCAGGGGCTCCTACGAGCAGTACTTC
TRBD1	TRBV6-5	NA	TRBJ2-2	CASTRDSTGELFF	TGTGCCAGCACCCGGGACAGCACCGGGGAGCTGTTTTTT
NA	TRBV19	few	TRBJ2-5	CASSIHGYQETQYF	TGTGCCAGTAGTATTCACGGGTACCAAGAGACCCAGTACTTC
TRBD1	TRBV6-5	NA	TRBJ2-7	CASSYTLGQNYEQYF	TGTGCCAGCAGTTACACTTTGGGACAGAACTACGAGCAGTACTTC
NA	TRBV7-3	NA	TRBJ1-1	CASSSQGIRTEAFF	TGTGCCAGCAGCTCGCAGGGGATCAGGACTGAAGCTTTCTTT
NA	TRBV19	NA	TRBJ2-7	CASSQPGHISYEQYF	TGTGCCAGTAGTCAACCGGGACACATCTCCTACGAGCAGTACTTC
NA	TRBV2	NA	TRBJ1-5	CASSVTEDSNQPQHF	TGTGCCAGCAGTGTGACTGAGGATAGCAATCAGCCCCAGCATTTT
NA	TRBV5-6	NA	TRBJ1-6	CASSFRGDGGSPLHF	TGTGCCAGCAGCTTCAGGGGAGACGGAGGTTCACCCCTCCACTTT
TRBD1	TRBV5-1	NA	TRBJ1-6	CASSSWTGSYNSPLHF	TGCGCCAGCAGCTCATGGACAGGGTCCTATAATTCACCCCTCCACTTT
NA	TRBV21-1	NA	TRBJ1-2	CASSYSTGAGYTF	TGTGCCAGCAGCTATTCGACAGGGGCAGGCTACACCTTC
NA	TRBV28	NA	TRBJ2-2	CASKNSYTGELFF	TGTGCCAGTAAAAACTCCTACACCGGGGAGCTGTTTTTT
NA	TRBV10-3	once	TRBJ1-1	CAISESAGANTEAFF	TGTGCCATCAGTGAGTCGGCAGGGGCGAACACTGAAGCTTTCTTT
TRBD1	TRBV19	NA	TRBJ1-6	CASSINRGNSPLHF	TGTGCCAGTAGCATAAACAGGGGAAATTCACCCCTCCACTTT
NA	TRBV14	NA	TRBJ1-5	CASSQVQTGPQHF	TGTGCCAGCAGCCAAGTCCAGACTGGGCCCCAGCATTTT
TRBD1	TRBV4-1	NA	TRBJ1-1	CASSQGQRGAEAFF	TGCGCCAGCAGCCAGGGACAGCGGGGGGCTGAAGCTTTCTTT
NA	TRBV6-2/TRBV6-3	NA	TRBJ1-5	CASSYVGQTNQPQHF	TGTGCCAGCAGTTACGTCGGACAGACGAATCAGCCCCAGCATTTT
TRBD2	TRBV3-1/TRBV3-2	NA	TRBJ2-3	CASSRRTSGVTDTQYF	TGTGCCAGCAGCCGCCGGACTAGCGGGGTCACAGATACGCAGTATTTT
NA	TRBV7-9	few	TRBJ1-1	CASSSREPGMNTEAFF	TGTGCCAGCAGCTCCCGGGAACCGGGGATGAACACTGAAGCTTTCTTT
TRBD2	TRBV7-7	NA	TRBJ2-1	CASSSLAGGFSNEQFF	TGTGCTAGCAGTTCCCTAGCGGGGGGATTCTCGAATGAGCAGTTCTTC
TRBD1	TRBV10-3	NA	TRBJ2-7	CAISDPQRGTGTYEQYF	TGTGCCATCAGTGACCCCCAGAGGGGGACAGGTACCTACGAGCAGTACTTC
NA	TRBV6-2/TRBV6-3	once	TRBJ2-7	CASSGGSGTYEQYF	TGTGCCAGCAGCGGGGGCTCAGGAACTTACGAGCAGTACTTC
NA	TRBV3-1/TRBV3-2	NA	TRBJ1-2	CASSPPGKRDGYTF	TGTGCCAGCAGCCCCCCGGGGAAGCGGGATGGCTACACCTTC
NA	TRBV7-9	NA	TRBJ1-1	CASSLQNTLRLDSNTEAFF	TGTGCCAGCAGCTTACAAAATACCCTAAGACTAGACTCGAACACTGAAGCTTTCTTT
NA	TRBV4-1	NA	TRBJ2-2	CASSLHDTGELFF	TGCGCCAGCAGCTTACACGACACCGGGGAGCTGTTTTTT
NA	TRBV12-3/TRBV12-4	NA	TRBJ2-5	CASSADSQETQYF	TGTGCCAGCAGTGCGGACAGTCAAGAGACCCAGTACTTC
NA	TRBV3-1/TRBV3-2	NA	TRBJ1-4	CASSPLGGGFNEKLFF	TGTGCCAGCAGCCCCCTTGGGGGAGGGTTTAATGAAAAACTGTTTTTT
TRBD1	TRBV7-9	NA	TRBJ1-1	CASSLGTGRLNTEAFF	TGTGCCAGCAGCCTAGGGACAGGGAGACTGAACACTGAAGCTTTCTTT
TRBD1	TRBV4-1	NA	TRBJ1-6	CASSQDFGTASSPLHF	TGCGCCAGCAGCCAAGATTTCGGGACAGCAAGTTCACCCCTCCACTTT
NA	TRBV18	few	TRBJ1-2	CASSPNRDGYTF	TGTGCCAGCTCACCAAACAGGGATGGCTACACCTTC
NA	TRBV18	NA	TRBJ2-3	CASSPSQIDTQYF	TGTGCCAGCTCACCATCCCAGATTGATACGCAGTATTTT
NA	TRBV27	NA	TRBJ1-3	CASSLGGRGWSGNTIYF	TGTGCCAGCAGTTTAGGCGGCCGAGGGTGGTCTGGAAACACCATATATTTT
TRBD1	TRBV10-3	NA	TRBJ2-2	CAIGERGRNTGELFF	TGTGCCATCGGGGAGAGGGGGCGAAACACCGGGGAGCTGTTTTTT
NA	TRBV12-5	NA	TRBJ1-1	CASRGQPNTEAFF	TGTGCTAGTAGGGGTCAACCGAACACTGAAGCTTTCTTT
NA	TRBV11-2	NA	TRBJ2-3	CASSPSTDTQYF	TGTGCCAGCAGCCCTAGCACAGATACGCAGTATTTT
TRBD2	TRBV7-2	NA	TRBJ2-5	CASSFTSGGLQETQYF	TGTGCCAGCAGCTTCACTAGCGGGGGGCTCCAAGAGACCCAGTACTTC
TRBD1	TRBV10-2	NA	TRBJ2-7	CASRSGQGAYEQYF	TGCGCCAGCAGATCCGGACAGGGGGCCTACGAGCAGTACTTC
NA	TRBV6-5	NA	TRBJ2-2	CASSPFQGAGELFF	TGTGCCAGCAGTCCCTTTCAGGGCGCCGGGGAGCTGTTTTTT
TRBD2	TRBV9	NA	TRBJ2-3	CASSRLAFSTDTQYF	TGTGCCAGCAGCAGACTAGCGTTTAGCACAGATACGCAGTATTTT
TRBD1	TRBV4-3	once	TRBJ1-2	CASSQEVGQGASYTF	TGCGCCAGCAGCCAAGAGGTGGGACAGGGGGCAAGCTACACCTTC
TRBD1	TRBV7-8	once	TRBJ2-7	CASRSGTAYEQYF	TGTGCCAGCCGATCGGGGACAGCATACGAGCAGTACTTC
NA	TRBV14	NA	TRBJ2-2	CASSQSAGDTGELFF	TGTGCCAGCAGCCAATCGGCAGGGGACACCGGGGAGCTGTTTTTT